This TCR beta chain was sequenced in a study of T-cell memory formation after mild COVID-19. Each CDR3 protein is one row after TCRdb ran MiXCR on the 5' RACE reads. The sample yields roughly 620,000 distinct CDR3 sequences, approximately 18% seen once. The sample holds a few counts of this clonotype. CDR3 length: 13 amino acids. V was trimmed by 5 bases and J by 3 bases, leaving 7 bases between them. The clonotype comes from an adult woman who had mild COVID-19 (a few samples of this study predate the infection). Cell type and time point are not known. Sequencing was performed on PBMCs or a T cell subset sorted from them (not recorded which). The chain employs TRBV12-3 or TRBV12-4 and TRBJ2-2, with D uncertain. CDR3 DNA: TGTGCCAGCAGTACTAAGGACACCGGGGAGCTGTTTTTT. Its protein is CASSTKDTGELFF.